One T cell receptor beta chain is described in this entry. Its matching antigen is unknown. Stem cell-like memory, regulatory, central memory and naive CD4+ cells were sorted via CD45RO/CCR7/CD25/CD127/CD95/CD27. Trimming at V came to 5 bases and at J to 3 bases, leaving 6 bases not matched to a gene. Germline lookup yields CDR1 MNHNS and CDR2 SASEGT. The CDR3 runs to 14 residues. This record belongs to a study of beta chain features in type 1 diabetes. General study results and limits: Researchers report that Type 1 diabetes patients had moderately but significantly shorter TCRB CDR3s across all four CD4+ subsets.

Isolated RNA was reverse transcribed in full, so expressed TCRB transcripts were sequenced. The method was immunoSEQ multiplex PCR; TCRdb's version includes in-frame clones alone and lacks a portion of them. The data show almost 350,000 clones, around 8% seen once. This sequence originates from a woman aged 18-35 years in good health. V usage is TRBV6-1 and J usage is TRBJ1-1, with 7 positions matching TRBD1. The sample comprised central memory CD4+ T cells from blood. CDR3 loop: CASSFRTGYTEAFF. In nucleotides, the CDR3 is TGTGCCAGCAGTTTCCGGACAGGTTACACTGAAGCTTTCTTT.